The rows below give T cell receptor beta chains drawn from one sample of a study of CD8 T cells in Susac syndrome. TCRdb passed the immunoSEQ multiplex PCR reads through MiXCR, listing each CDR3 protein once. Of around 200,000 distinct CDR3 sequences in the sample, about 93% were seen once. Input material: CD8+ T cells from PBMCs. These receptors were obtained from a human donor with multiple sclerosis. The CDR3 runs from the conserved cysteine through the conserved F or W. D genes are given only for firm matches. Clone size is not always given. Where it is, it says once, few, many or a class for expanded clones.

TRBV19	-	TRBJ2-7	TRBD1	TGTGCCAGTAGTGATACAGGGGACGAGCAGTACTTC	CASSDTGDEQYF
TRBV4-1	once	TRBJ1-1	-	TGCGCCAGCAGAATATCGGTAGGGGACTCCGAAGCTTTCTTT	CASRISVGDSEAFF
TRBV12-3/TRBV12-4	-	TRBJ2-4	-	TGTGCCAGCAGTTTGATTGGGGGCCAGTTTAACCTAGCCAAAAACATTCAGTACTTC	CASSLIGGQFNLAKNIQYF
TRBV11-2	once	TRBJ2-5	-	TGTGCCAGCAGCTTAGGACTTCGGGGACTTAGAGAGACCCAGTACTTC	CASSLGLRGLRETQYF
TRBV25-1	once	TRBJ1-1	-	TGTGCCAGCAGTGGTAAGGGGGAGGGGAACACTGAAGCTTTCTTT	CASSGKGEGNTEAFF
TRBV5-5	-	TRBJ1-1	-	TGTGCCAGCAGCTTTCTTTCGGAAAGCGGGGGTGAAGCTTTCTTT	CASSFLSESGGEAFF
TRBV4-2	-	TRBJ2-1	-	TGTGCCAGCAGCCAAGTCCATGAGCAGTTCTTC	CASSQVHEQFF
TRBV13	few	TRBJ2-3	-	TGTGCCAGCAGCGCCCGGGGTGATACGCAGTATTTT	CASSARGDTQYF
TRBV2	-	TRBJ2-7	TRBD2	TGTGCCAGCAGGGCGACTAGCGGGAGGTCTGAGCAGTACTTC	CASRATSGRSEQYF
TRBV19	-	TRBJ1-1	-	TGTGCCAGTAGTATTGGTGGGCCTGAAGCTTTCTTT	CASSIGGPEAFF
TRBV6-6	-	TRBJ2-7	-	TGTGCCAGCAGCGAAGGGGGGATTTTCTACGAGCAGTACTTC	CASSEGGIFYEQYF
TRBV6-5	-	TRBJ2-7	-	TGTGCCAGCAGTTACCGGGCAGAAGTCCTCGAGCAGTACTTC	CASSYRAEVLEQYF
TRBV15	-	TRBJ1-2	-	TGTGCCACCAGCCGTTCGGGACACCTCTATGGCTACACCTTC	CATSRSGHLYGYTF
TRBV7-9	-	TRBJ2-7	TRBD2	TGTGCCAGCAGCTTACCCCCGGGCCTAGCGGGAGTGAACGAGCAGTACTTC	CASSLPPGLAGVNEQYF
TRBV4-3	-	TRBJ1-2	TRBD1	TGCGCCAGCAGCCAGACAGGGGAAGATGGCTACACCTTC	CASSQTGEDGYTF
TRBV6-5	few	TRBJ2-3	-	TGTGCCAGCAGTTTGGCTAGCGCAGATACGCAGTATTTT	CASSLASADTQYF
TRBV4-1	once	TRBJ1-5	-	TGCGCCAGCAGCCAAGCCACCAATCAGCCCCAGCATTTT	CASSQATNQPQHF
TRBV9	-	TRBJ2-2	-	TGTGCCAGCAGCGACCCCAGGGGGGCGTTCACCGGGGAGCTGTTTTTT	CASSDPRGAFTGELFF
TRBV7-9	-	TRBJ2-5	-	TGTGCCAGCAGCCAGACAGGCGCCATTCTATACCAAGAGACCCAGTACTTC	CASSQTGAILYQETQYF
TRBV7-9	-	TRBJ2-3	-	TGTGCCAGCAGCCAGGACGGCACTAGCACAGATACGCAGTATTTT	CASSQDGTSTDTQYF
TRBV29-1	-	TRBJ1-4	-	TGCAGCGCCAACCGGGCCCCTAATGAAAAACTGTTTTTT	CSANRAPNEKLFF
TRBV13	-	TRBJ2-3	-	TGTGCCAGCAGCTTGAGTCTGGGTCTGAACACAGATACGCAGTATTTT	CASSLSLGLNTDTQYF
TRBV4-3	-	TRBJ2-7	TRBD2	TGCGCCAGCAGCCTTGGGACTAGCGTGGGTTACGAGCAGTACTTC	CASSLGTSVGYEQYF
TRBV15	-	TRBJ2-7	-	TGTGCCACCAGCGGAGACGCTACCTACGAGCAGTACTTC	CATSGDATYEQYF
TRBV20-1	-	TRBJ1-2	-	TGCAGTGCTAGGAACGAGGCAGTCGTCTATGGCTACACCTTC	CSARNEAVVYGYTF
TRBV20-1	-	TRBJ2-7	TRBD2	TGCAGTGCTAGACGCACTAGCGAGGGCGAGCAGTACTTC	CSARRTSEGEQYF
TRBV12-3/TRBV12-4	-	TRBJ1-5	TRBD1	TGTGCCAGCAGTGACAGGGAAGGGCAGCCCCAGCATTTT	CASSDREGQPQHF
TRBV4-1	-	TRBJ2-5	-	TGCGCCAGCGGGCCGGTTGCCGCCCCAGAGACCCAGTACTTC	CASGPVAAPETQYF
TRBV11-2	-	TRBJ2-3	TRBD2	TGTGCCAGCAAGCTAGGGATGGGGCTAGCGGGAGTCACAAGCACAGATACGCAGTATTTT	CASKLGMGLAGVTSTDTQYF
TRBV6-2/TRBV6-3	-	TRBJ1-1	-	TGTGCCAGCAGTTACTCGGCCAGGCCTACCGGGAGGGAGTTTGGGGCTTTCTTT	CASSYSARPTGREFGAFF
TRBV12-3/TRBV12-4	few	TRBJ2-1	-	TGTGCCAGCAGTCCGGCGGGCGCCAGCTCCTACAATGAGCAGTTCTTC	CASSPAGASSYNEQFF
TRBV9	-	TRBJ2-1	TRBD2	TGTGCCAGCAGCGTTACTGGCGGGAGTAGGAATGAGCAGTTCTTC	CASSVTGGSRNEQFF
TRBV30	-	TRBJ2-3	TRBD1	TGTGCCTGGAGTACCGGGACAGGGGGCACAGATACGCAGTATTTT	CAWSTGTGGTDTQYF
TRBV27	-	TRBJ2-5	-	TGTGCCAGCAGTAGGACCCCCGGGATTAGGGAGACCCAGTACTTC	CASSRTPGIRETQYF
TRBV21-1	-	TRBJ1-2	-	TGTGCCAGCAGCAAAGCTACCCGACAGGGGGCATACAACTATGGCTACACCTTC	CASSKATRQGAYNYGYTF
TRBV7-9	-	TRBJ1-1	TRBD1	TGTGCCAGCAGCGCGACAGGGGAGAATTTGCCTGAAGCTTTCTTT	CASSATGENLPEAFF
TRBV20-1	-	TRBJ2-1	TRBD2	TGCAGTGCTAGAGATACGGGAGGGCCCTACAATGAGCAGTTCTTC	CSARDTGGPYNEQFF
TRBV12-3/TRBV12-4	-	TRBJ1-1	-	TGTGCCAGCAGTTTACACCCGGGACGGAACACTGAAGCTTTCTTT	CASSLHPGRNTEAFF
TRBV19	once	TRBJ2-7	TRBD2	TGTGCCAGTAGTTCAGCGGGAGAGTACGAGCAGTACTTC	CASSSAGEYEQYF
TRBV13	-	TRBJ2-1	TRBD2	TGTGCCAGCAGCTCTGGACTAGCGGGAGTCCGCGAGCAGTTCTTC	CASSSGLAGVREQFF
TRBV4-3	-	TRBJ1-1	-	TGCGCCAGCAGCCAAGATCGGGGGGCAATGAACACTGAAGCTTTCTTT	CASSQDRGAMNTEAFF
TRBV2	-	TRBJ2-5	-	TGTGCCAGCAGTGAGCGCTATTCCTTCCAAGAGACCCAGTACTTC	CASSERYSFQETQYF
TRBV7-8	-	TRBJ2-7	-	TGTGCCAGCAGCCTTGGAGCACGGGGGCCCGAGCAGTACTTC	CASSLGARGPEQYF
TRBV7-9	-	TRBJ1-2	-	TGTGCCAGCAGCTTAGGAGTAGAAGCCTATGGCTACACCTTC	CASSLGVEAYGYTF
TRBV24-1	-	TRBJ2-2	TRBD2	TGTGCCACCAGTACTAGCGGGGGCGCGAACACCGGGGAGCTGTTTTTT	CATSTSGGANTGELFF
TRBV5-1	-	TRBJ2-1	TRBD2	TGCGCCAGCAGCTCCTTTAGCGGGATTCTCAATGAGCAGTTCTTC	CASSSFSGILNEQFF
TRBV4-2	-	TRBJ2-3	-	TGTGCCAGCAGCCGGACAGCCATTAGCACAGATACGCAGTATTTT	CASSRTAISTDTQYF
TRBV4-2	-	TRBJ1-4	TRBD1	TGTGCCAGCAGCCCTGACAGGGTTGAACTGTTTTTT	CASSPDRVELFF
TRBV19	-	TRBJ1-5	-	TGTGCCAGTACCCGGCAGGGTAGGACGAATCAGCCCCAGCATTTT	CASTRQGRTNQPQHF
TRBV7-3	-	TRBJ1-2	TRBD1	TGTGCCAGCAGCTTTTCAGGGGGCTATGGCTACACCTTC	CASSFSGGYGYTF
TRBV12-3/TRBV12-4	-	TRBJ2-7	-	TGTGCCAGCAGTCCACCTATCGACTCCCACGGGACATACGAGCAGTACTTC	CASSPPIDSHGTYEQYF
TRBV24-1	-	TRBJ2-1	TRBD2	TGTGCCACCAGTGGGGTAGCGGGGGAAGGCGATGAGCAGTTCTTC	CATSGVAGEGDEQFF
TRBV7-6	-	TRBJ2-1	TRBD2	TGTGCCAGCAGCTTAAGTAGCGGGAGGGCCGTCAATGAGCAGTTCTTC	CASSLSSGRAVNEQFF
TRBV29-1	-	TRBJ2-7	-	TGCAGCGTTGGGAGAGGGGGTCGCGAGCAGTACTTC	CSVGRGGREQYF
TRBV6-7	once	TRBJ2-7	TRBD1	TGTGCCAGCAGTTCAGAGACAGGGGGATCCTACGAGCAGTACTTC	CASSSETGGSYEQYF
TRBV5-1	once	TRBJ2-7	-	TGCGCCAGCAGCTTGTATGGCAGGGTCCCTTACGAGCAGTACTTC	CASSLYGRVPYEQYF
TRBV10-2	-	TRBJ1-2	-	TGCGCCAGCAGTGAGTCGGGAATGACCGTCTATGACTACACCTTC	CASSESGMTVYDYTF
TRBV15	-	TRBJ1-2	TRBD1	TGTGCCACCAGCAGAGCACCCACAGGGGCAGTCTATGGCTACACCTTC	CATSRAPTGAVYGYTF
TRBV7-9	-	TRBJ1-4	TRBD1	TGTGCCAGCAGCTGGACAGGGAGTGGGGATGAAAAACTGTTTTTT	CASSWTGSGDEKLFF